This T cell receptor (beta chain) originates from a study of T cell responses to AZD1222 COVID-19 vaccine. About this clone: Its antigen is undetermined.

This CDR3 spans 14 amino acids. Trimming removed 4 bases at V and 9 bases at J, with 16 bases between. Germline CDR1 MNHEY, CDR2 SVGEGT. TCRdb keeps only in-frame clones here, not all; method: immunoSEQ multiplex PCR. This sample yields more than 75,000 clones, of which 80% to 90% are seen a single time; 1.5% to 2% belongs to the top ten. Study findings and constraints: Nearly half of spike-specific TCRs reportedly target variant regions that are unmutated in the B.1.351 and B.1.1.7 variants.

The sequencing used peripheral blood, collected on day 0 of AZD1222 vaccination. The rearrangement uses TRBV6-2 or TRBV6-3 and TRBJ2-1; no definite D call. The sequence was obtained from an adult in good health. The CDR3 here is CASSSAYQHVEQFF. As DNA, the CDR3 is TGTGCCAGCAGTTCTGCTTATCAACACGTTGAGCAGTTCTTC.